This T cell receptor (beta chain) was found in a study of memory CD4+ T cells and cytomegalovirus serostatus. Study-wide results and caveats: A US-trained random forest predicted CMV serostatus with median AUC around 0.9.

Original data processing: After removing out-of-frame reads, 2,204,828 distinct TCRbeta sequences remained. Profiled with immunoSEQ multiplex PCR; TCRdb holds only in-frame clones, not every one. V and J calls and clone size are copied from that table; D and trimming were computed from the DNA. The sample lists approximately 56,000 clones, about 80% occurring once. Single viable CD3+CD4+CD8-CD45RO+ cells were sorted as the memory CD4+ T cells. Serostatus was set by detecting CMV pp150, pp28, p38, p52 IgG. Germline lookup yields CDR1 MDHEN and CDR2 SYDVKM. This CDR3 comprises 17 residues. V was clipped by 5 bases and J by 1 base, with 18 bases between them. This clone was recorded once. Its cognate antigen is unknown.

The chain joins TRBV28 to TRBJ2-1, with D perhaps matching TRBD1 (6 bases). This sequence was found in an adult in good health and CMV-seronegative. The specimen sequenced was memory CD4+ T cells from blood. CDR3 region: CASSPNPNRESYNEQFF. DNA for the CDR3: TGTGCCAGCAGTCCAAACCCTAACAGGGAATCCTACAATGAGCAGTTCTTC.